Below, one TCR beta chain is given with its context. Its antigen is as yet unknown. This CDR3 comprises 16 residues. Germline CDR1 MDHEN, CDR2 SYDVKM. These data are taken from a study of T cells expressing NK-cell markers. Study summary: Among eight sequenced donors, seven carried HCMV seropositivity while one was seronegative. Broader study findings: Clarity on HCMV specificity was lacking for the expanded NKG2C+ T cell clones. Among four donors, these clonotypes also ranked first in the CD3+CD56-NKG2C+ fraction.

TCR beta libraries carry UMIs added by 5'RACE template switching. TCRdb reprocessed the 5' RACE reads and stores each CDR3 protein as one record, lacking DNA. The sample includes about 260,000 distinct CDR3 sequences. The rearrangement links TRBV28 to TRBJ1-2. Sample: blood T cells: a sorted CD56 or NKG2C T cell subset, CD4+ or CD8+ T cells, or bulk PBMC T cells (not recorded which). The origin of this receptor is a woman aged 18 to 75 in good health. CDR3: CASSYMGSVNDYGYTF.